This TCR beta chain was recorded in a study of control samples from healthy donors and cancer patients. This CDR3 spans 17 amino acids. V was clipped by 3 bases and J by 1 base, with 16 bases between them. Germline V gene data show CDR1 as LGHDT and CDR2 as YNNKEL (reference sequence). Sequencing was performed with immunoSEQ multiplex PCR; in TCRdb, only in-frame clones are kept and a portion is missing. The table lists under 100,000 clones, 88% of them singletons. The chain employs TRBV3-1 (or the pseudogene TRBV3-2) and TRBJ2-1; D remains ambiguous. Sequenced material: blood. The TCR was taken from a woman aged 70 to 79 in good health. The CDR3 region is CASSHPQSRGSYNEQFF. CDR3 DNA: TGTGCCAGCAGCCATCCGCAGTCTCGCGGATCCTACAATGAGCAGTTCTTC.